Sequencing of this T cell receptor (beta chain) was carried out in a study of long-term antiretroviral therapy in people with HIV. General observations from the study: Relative to transplant donor controls, diversity remained lower despite increasing after ART.

A remark on this clone: Its antigen is not identified.

The CDR3 totals 15 residues. Deletions cut 2 bases from V and 1 base from J, with 10 bases between. Per the germline V gene, CDR1 is SGHKS and CDR2 is YYEKEE (reference sequence). The run of the v3.0 immunoSEQ assay was at survey level. Produced via immunoSEQ multiplex PCR; TCRdb's table is partial and in-frame only. Among 40,000 or so clones listed, 82% were seen once. The chain recombines TRBV5-5 with TRBJ1-5, with D unresolved. The sequences come from unsorted PBMCs, collected 0.3 years after starting antiretroviral therapy. The source is a man younger than 35 with HIV. This CDR3 reads CASSFSPISNQPQHF. Here the CDR3 DNA reads TGTGCCAGCAGCTTTAGTCCGATCAGCAATCAGCCCCAGCATTTT.